This entry lists 28 T cell receptor beta chains sequenced from one sample in a study of T cells after yellow fever vaccination. From the 5' RACE reads, TCRdb called clonotypes with MiXCR, one entry per CDR3 protein. Found here are approximately 160,000 distinct CDR3 sequences, 5.5% to 7.5% of them singletons; the top ten hold roughly 3%. The sequencing here drew on CD4+ T cells sorted from PBMCs, taken on the day of the first yellow fever vaccination. All receptors derive from a man aged 18-30 years who received the YFV17D yellow fever vaccine.

This clonotype was picked up many times. This chain joins TRBV20-1 and TRBJ1-2, with 11 bases fitting TRBD1. Germline loops: CDR1 DFQATT, CDR2 SNEGSKA (reference sequence). This CDR3 is built from 13 residues. V was clipped by 3 bases and J by 7 bases; unmatched bases: 4. CDR3 region: CSASRGTGGGYTF. The CDR3 DNA is TGCAGTGCTAGTAGGGGGACAGGGGGTGGCTACACCTTC.

This rearrangement joins TRBV6-2 or TRBV6-3 to TRBJ2-5, with 8 bases that match TRBD1. V lost 5 bases, J lost 3 bases, and 5 bases stayed unmatched. Germline V CDR1 and CDR2: MNHEY, SVGEGT. CDR3 length equals 14 residues. Here the CDR3 reads CASSPRTGKETQYF. The CDR3 nucleotides read TGTGCCAGCAGTCCTCGGACAGGGAAAGAGACCCAGTACTTC.

Many counts were recorded for this clonotype. V and J are TRBV5-1 and TRBJ2-5; D remains ambiguous. This CDR3 region has 12 residues. CDR1 is SGHRS and CDR2 is YFSETQ in the germline V gene. Trimming shortened V by 0 bases and J by 5 bases, and 5 bases separated the two germline ends. CDR3 residues: CASSLAAETQYF. CDR3 bases: TGCGCCAGCAGCTTGGCCGCGGAGACCCAGTACTTC.

This clonotype was observed at least ten times. This sequence joins TRBV5-1 and TRBJ1-2, with D uncertain. The CDR3 totals 14 residues. Trimming took 5 bases from V and 0 from J, leaving 11 bases between them. Germline V gene sequence: CDR1 SGHRS, CDR2 YFSETQ. Here the CDR3 reads CASRTQTTNYGYTF. In DNA, the CDR3 is TGCGCCAGCAGAACGCAGACCACTAACTATGGCTACACCTTC.

This clonotype has a count of ten or more. V is TRBV6-4 and J is TRBJ2-1; D is undetermined. With 6 bases removed from V and 0 bases from J, the gap between germline ends came to 24 bases. Germline V gene sequence: CDR1 MRHNA, CDR2 SNTAGT. The CDR3 has 19 amino acids. As DNA, the CDR3 is TGTGCCAGCAGCCTCTACTCCGGCGGTGCGGAAAGCTCCTACAATGAGCAGTTCTTC. Protein sequence: CASSLYSGGAESSYNEQFF.

This clonotype was seen repeatedly, ten times or more. The CDR3 sequence: CASSRLGPQETQYF. CDR3 bases: TGCGCCAGCAGCCGCTTGGGGCCCCAAGAGACCCAGTACTTC. V gene TRBV5-1 combines with J gene TRBJ2-5; perhaps TRBD1 as D (5 bases). This CDR3 contains 14 residues. In germline, CDR1 is SGHRS, CDR2 YFSETQ. The ends were cut back, 4 bases at V and 1 base at J, with 11 bases in the middle.

On this clonotype itself: A much larger clone differs by one base, so this may be a read error. The CDR3 DNA is TGTGCTAGTGGTCCGGACAGCTTAGATGCGCAGTATTTT. This codes for CASGPDSLDAQYF. The chain has TRBV12-5 and TRBJ2-3, with TRBD1 as a possible D gene (6 bases). The CDR3 covers 13 residues. Germline V lookup: CDR1 LGHNT, CDR2 FRNRAP.

In its sample, this clonotype was seen a few times. The chain links TRBV3-1 to TRBJ1-2; D is uncertain. The germline V gene encodes CDR1 LGHDT and CDR2 YNNKEL (reference sequence). V lost 2 bases, J lost 8 bases, and 21 bases lay in between. The CDR3 is 16 residues long. The DNA for the CDR3 is TGTGCCAGCAGCCAACCTTCATGGAGGACCGGAGAGGGCTACACCTTC. It is translated as CASSQPSWRTGEGYTF.

The V and J genes are TRBV18 and TRBJ1-1; 9 bases map to TRBD1. The CDR3 length is 16 residues. J lost 0 bases, V lost 4 bases, and 6 bases had no gene match. Germline V gene data show CDR1 as KGHSH and CDR2 as LQKENI. The CDR3 reads CASSQDRGTVNTEAFF. CDR3 DNA: TGTGCCAGCTCACAGGACAGGGGTACGGTGAACACTGAAGCTTTCTTT.

This clonotype was seen ten or more times. V is TRBV5-1 and J is TRBJ2-1; D is uncertain. The germline gives CDR1 SGHRS, CDR2 YFSETQ. Trimming pared 4 bases from V and 8 bases from J, leaving 10 bases between. The CDR3 is made up of 12 amino acids. The DNA for the CDR3 is TGCGCCAGCAGCCGAAAAGCCTATGAGCAGTTCTTC. Its translation: CASSRKAYEQFF.

This clonotype was seen only a few times. The gene calls are TRBV20-1 and TRBJ1-2; weak D call: TRBD1 (6 bases). V was trimmed by 5 bases and J by 0 bases, leaving 16 bases between them. Germline CDR1 is DFQATT and CDR2 is SNEGSKA (reference sequence). There are 15 residues in the CDR3. The CDR3 region is CSADRTLLANYGYTF. In DNA form, the CDR3 reads TGCAGTGCTGACAGGACCCTGTTAGCTAACTATGGCTACACCTTC.

V usage is TRBV9 and J usage is TRBJ2-1; D may be TRBD1 (6 bases). The germline CDR1 and CDR2 sequences are SGDLS and YYNGEE. V gave up 2 bases and J gave up 2 bases, with 17 bases separating them. This CDR3 spans 17 amino acids. The DNA of the CDR3 is TGTGCCAGCAGCGTCCGTCCAGGACAGCTAACCTACAATGAGCAGTTCTTC. Translated: CASSVRPGQLTYNEQFF.

This clonotype was counted many times. The genes are TRBV4-3 and TRBJ2-2; 10 nucleotides line up with TRBD1. With 0 bases clipped from V and 4 bases from J, the junction kept 5 bases outside the gene matches. The CDR3 contains 17 residues. Germline values: CDR1 LGHNA, CDR2 YSLEER. For the CDR3, the DNA is TGCGCCAGCAGCCAAGAATGGGACAGGGGTTCCACCGGGGAGCTGTTTTTT. Its translation is CASSQEWDRGSTGELFF.

This clonotype was seen a handful of times. The chain combines TRBV5-6 with TRBJ2-3; D remains unclear. Germline CDR1 is SGHDT and CDR2 is YYEEEE. With 0 bases removed from V and 5 bases from J, the gap between germline ends came to 16 bases. The CDR3 covers 16 residues. In DNA form, the CDR3 reads TGTGCCAGCAGCTTGGCCCCCGCGGTACGTCGAGATACGCAGTATTTT. This translates into CASSLAPAVRRDTQYF.

The chain has TRBV14 and TRBJ2-7; D gene uncertain. Looked up from germline, CDR1 is SGHDN and CDR2 is FVKESK. The CDR3 consists of 15 residues. Trimming took off 4 bases at V and 0 bases at J, with 13 bases between the two ends. CDR3 nucleotides: TGTGCCAGCAGCCCCTCTGGAGCTAGCTCCTACGAGCAGTACGTC. This codes for CASSPSGASSYEQYV.

This clonotype appeared a few times. This chain joins TRBV21-1 and TRBJ1-5. TRBV21-1 is a recognized pseudogene. The CDR3 loop spans 13 amino acids. The CDR3 sequence: CASSRHSNQPQHF. CDR3 nucleotide sequence: TGTGCCAGCAGCCGGCACAGCAATCAGCCCCAGCATTTT.

This clonotype was recorded many times. V is TRBV4-2 and J is TRBJ2-3, with D possibly called TRBD1 or TRBD2 (6 bases each). The V gene lost 4 bases and the J gene lost 5 bases, with 16 bases spanning the gap. The CDR3 is made up of 15 amino acids. Germline loops: CDR1 LGHNA, CDR2 YNFKEQ. CDR3 amino acids: CASSRDTGGKDTQYF. Here the CDR3 DNA reads TGTGCCAGCAGCCGGGACACCGGAGGGAAAGATACGCAGTATTTT.

This clonotype came up many times. V usage is TRBV7-6 and J usage is TRBJ1-5; D unclear. Trimming removed 3 bases from V and 4 bases from J, with 7 bases in between. The CDR3 totals 13 residues. Germline-derived CDR1 and CDR2 are SGHVS and FNYEAQ. Here the CDR3 reads CASSLGQNQPQHF. In DNA, the CDR3 is TGTGCCAGCAGCTTGGGCCAAAATCAGCCCCAGCATTTT.

This clonotype came up a few times. The chain links TRBV18 to TRBJ1-1; possibly TRBD1 for D (5 bases). The germline V gene encodes CDR1 KGHSH and CDR2 LQKENI. The V end lost 3 bases, the J end lost 2 bases, and 16 bases lay between the germline ends. The CDR3 spans 16 residues. The CDR3 loop reads CASSPIRDGTNTEAFF. The CDR3 DNA reads TGTGCCAGCTCACCGATTAGGGACGGAACAAACACTGAAGCTTTCTTT.

This clonotype came up many times. V usage is TRBV4-3 and J usage is TRBJ1-3; no clear D gene. Per germline, CDR1 LGHNA and CDR2 YSLEER. V shed 0 bases and J shed 1 base, with 1 base lying between them. This CDR3 contains 13 residues. CDR3 amino acids: CASSQDSGNTIYF. CDR3 in DNA: TGCGCCAGCAGCCAAGATTCTGGAAACACCATATATTTT.

This clonotype turned up a few times. The chain carries TRBV9 and TRBJ2-5; perhaps TRBD1 as D (6 bases). Trimming stripped 4 bases from V and 0 bases from J, with 16 bases between. CDR1 is SGDLS and CDR2 is YYNGEE in the germline V gene. This CDR3 has 16 residues. The CDR3 nucleotides read TGTGCCAGCAGCCCCCAGGGGAGTAGGTACCAAGAGACCCAGTACTTC. It encodes CASSPQGSRYQETQYF.

This clonotype has a count of ten or more. The gene calls are TRBV10-3 and TRBJ2-5; TRBD1 is a possible D gene (5 bases). V was cut by 7 bases and J by 5 bases, with 14 bases left in between. The length of the CDR3 is 13 residues. Per germline, CDR1 ENHRY and CDR2 SYGVKD. The CDR3: CAIKPRDGETQYF. The CDR3 nucleotides read TGTGCCATCAAACCCAGGGATGGGGAGACCCAGTACTTC.

This clonotype has ten or more counts. V usage is TRBV7-2 and J usage is TRBJ2-7; possibly TRBD2 for D (7 bases). The germline CDR1 and CDR2 sequences are SGHTA and FQGNSA. V was cut by 4 bases and J by 3 bases, with 13 bases left in between. The CDR3 is 14 residues long. The CDR3 bases are TGTGCCAGCAGCTCACGGGGGGCCAACTACGAGCAGTACTTC. Protein sequence: CASSSRGANYEQYF.

The chain employs TRBV12-3 or TRBV12-4 and TRBJ1-2; D is possibly TRBD1 (6 bases). V was cut by 2 bases and J by 6 bases, with 10 bases left in between. The CDR3 sequence is 13 residues long. The CDR3 sequence: CASSLRGSDGYTF. The CDR3 DNA sequence: TGTGCCAGCAGTTTAAGGGGGTCTGATGGCTACACCTTC.

This clonotype has ten or more counts. This rearrangement joins TRBV27 to TRBJ1-1; weak D call: TRBD1 (6 bases). V lost 6 bases to trimming and J lost 5 bases, with 16 bases between them. Germline V CDR1 and CDR2: MNHEY, SMNVEV (reference sequence). This CDR3 has 14 amino acids. The CDR3, as DNA: TGTGCCAGCAGGGCGGGGGGGCTAATGACTGAAGCTTTCTTT. Translation gives CASRAGGLMTEAFF.

In its sample, this clonotype was seen a few times. The chain recombines TRBV20-1 with TRBJ1-1; D call uncertain. This CDR3 spans 14 amino acids. Germline loops: CDR1 DFQATT, CDR2 SNEGSKA (reference sequence). V lost 0 bases and J lost 5, with 13 bases in between. This CDR3 reads CSARDLRAGTEAFF. Written as DNA, the CDR3 is TGCAGTGCTAGAGATCTCCGGGCTGGGACTGAAGCTTTCTTT.

The chain joins TRBV3-1 to TRBJ2-1; TRBD2 might be the D (5 bases). Germline assignment: CDR1 LGHDT and CDR2 YNNKEL (reference sequence). This CDR3 has 12 amino acids. Trimming took off 3 bases at V and 9 bases at J, with 9 bases between the two ends. CDR3: CASSHRGIEQFF. CDR3 nucleotides: TGTGCCAGCAGCCATCGGGGTATTGAGCAGTTCTTC.

The chain links TRBV4-2 to TRBJ1-4; 11 nucleotides align to TRBD1. Looked up from germline, CDR1 is LGHNA and CDR2 is YNFKEQ. The trim removed 6 bases at V and 2 bases at J, leaving 11 bases unmatched. The CDR3 has 18 residues. In DNA form, the CDR3 reads TGTGCCAGCAGTCCAAATGGACAGGGGGCCGTGACTAATGAAAAACTGTTTTTT. Amino acid sequence: CASSPNGQGAVTNEKLFF.